The 14 T cell receptor beta chains below all came from one sample that was sequenced in a study of technical replicates of blood from a handful of donors. Data came from immunoSEQ multiplex PCR; TCRdb stores just in-frame clones and leaves some out. Among tens of thousands of clones listed, roughly 92% were seen once. Sequencing was carried out using T cells isolated from PBMCs. The receptors here all came from a human donor in good health.

This chain uses TRBV7-2 with TRBJ1-1, with D possibly TRBD1 on 5 matching bases. The germline V gene encodes CDR1 SGHTA and CDR2 FQGNSA. CDR3 length: 15 residues. V dropped 2 bases and J dropped 4 bases, with 14 bases sitting between them. The CDR3 loop reads CASSLLGRVGTEAFF. The CDR3 DNA follows: TGTGCCAGCAGCTTATTAGGCAGGGTTGGCACTGAAGCTTTCTTT.

The V and J genes are TRBV4-1 and TRBJ2-5, with 8 bases fitting TRBD1. In germline, CDR1 is MGHRA, CDR2 YSYEKL. CDR3 length equals 20 residues. V shed 0 bases, J shed 5 bases, and the junction held 20 bases outside the gene matches. Here the CDR3 reads CASSQEPTAFLTGDLETQYF. The CDR3 DNA reads TGCGCCAGCAGCCAAGAGCCGACTGCTTTCTTGACAGGGGATCTGGAGACCCAGTACTTC.

This clone occurred a few times. The chain joins TRBV4-3 to TRBJ2-3; 7 bases line up with TRBD1. Looked up from germline, CDR1 is LGHNA and CDR2 is YSLEER. This CDR3 is built from 15 residues. The trim removed 1 base at V and 0 bases at J, leaving 1 base unmatched. This CDR3 reads CASSQGTGSTDTQYF. The CDR3 coding sequence is TGCGCCAGCAGCCAAGGGACAGGCAGCACAGATACGCAGTATTTT.

The chain couples TRBV10-2 to TRBJ1-3; D is possibly TRBD1 (5 bases). V lost 3 bases and J 1 base, leaving 10 bases between the germline ends. CDR3 length: 15 amino acids. Germline assignment: CDR1 WSHSY and CDR2 SAAADI. The CDR3 sequence is CASSEGHLSGNTIYF. CDR3 coding DNA: TGCGCCAGCAGTGAAGGACACTTATCTGGAAACACCATATATTTT.

J is TRBJ2-7 and V is TRBV10-3; 7 bases are a match to TRBD1. This CDR3 spans 14 amino acids. Per germline, CDR1 ENHRY and CDR2 SYGVKD. J was trimmed by 3 bases and V by 10 bases; bases with no gene match: 12. Here the CDR3 reads CATQRSGTDYEQYF. The CDR3 region has the DNA TGTGCCACCCAAAGATCCGGGACAGACTACGAGCAGTACTTC.

J is TRBJ1-2 and V is TRBV7-9, with 9 positions matching TRBD1. Per germline, CDR1 SEHNR and CDR2 FQNEAQ (reference sequence). The CDR3 contains 13 residues. V lost 5 bases, J lost 7 bases, and 5 bases stayed unmatched. As DNA, the CDR3 is TGTGCCAGCAGCCCGGGGACAGGGCGTGGCTACACCTTC. This gives the protein CASSPGTGRGYTF.

This clone came up once. This sequence joins TRBV11-1 and TRBJ2-7; TRBD2 agrees at 8 bases. The CDR3 is 19 residues long. J lost 3 bases, V lost 3 bases, and 19 bases had no gene match. Germline V gene data show CDR1 as SGHAT and CDR2 as FQDESV (reference sequence). CDR3 residues: CASSFLTGSEGGRSYEQYF. DNA for the CDR3: TGTGCCAGCAGCTTCCTTACAGGGTCTGAGGGCGGGAGGAGCTACGAGCAGTACTTC.

This clone was found once. The junction departs from the called germline gene at one end, perhaps through a read error. CDR3 in amino acids: CASSQDQRDWGNF. CDR3 in DNA: TGTGCCAGCAGCCAAGATCAACGGGACTGGGGAAACTTC. V is TRBV4-2 and J is TRBJ2-5, with TRBD2 as a possible D gene (6 bases). This CDR3 has 13 amino acids. Germline V gene lookup returns CDR1 LGHNA and CDR2 YNFKEQ.

The chain couples TRBV30 to TRBJ1-3, with D perhaps TRBD1 (6 bases). Germline CDR1 reads GTSNPN; CDR2 reads SVGIG (reference sequence). V lost 2 bases, J lost 2 bases, and 16 bases lay in between. The CDR3 has 16 residues. The CDR3 loop reads CAWSKTAKGAGNTIYF. The CDR3 nucleotides are TGTGCCTGGAGTAAGACAGCCAAGGGGGCTGGAAACACCATATATTTT. Complete variable domain (other parts from reference TRBV30 and TRBJ1-3): SQTIHQWPATLVQPVGSPLSLECTVEGTSNPNLYWYRQAAGRGLQLLFYSVGIGQISSEVPQNLSASRPQDRQFILSSKKLLLSDSGFYLCAWSKTAKGAGNTIYFGEGSWLTVV.

This chain joins TRBV28 and TRBJ2-7, with TRBD2 matching over 7 bases. The germline V gene has CDR1 MDHEN and CDR2 SYDVKM. CDR3 length equals 16 residues. The J segment lost 5 bases and the V segment lost 2 bases, leaving 12 bases of the junction unmatched. Here the CDR3 reads CASSLRGDSGLHEQYF. The CDR3 nucleotides read TGTGCCAGCAGTTTACGGGGGGACTCAGGGCTACACGAGCAGTACTTC.

This rearrangement joins TRBV30 to TRBJ1-1, with D possibly being TRBD1 (6 bases). In germline, CDR1 is GTSNPN, CDR2 SVGIG (reference sequence). Deletions cut 1 base from V and 4 bases from J, with 10 bases between. This CDR3 has 13 residues. The CDR3 region has the DNA TGTGCCTGGAGTGATGGACAGAGCACTGAAGCTTTCTTT. It encodes CAWSDGQSTEAFF.

The V call is TRBV5-5, the J call TRBJ1-5, with 8 nucleotides matching TRBD1. V gave up 0 bases and J gave up 7 bases; unmatched junction bases: 12. Germline CDR1 SGHKS, CDR2 YYEKEE (reference sequence). The CDR3 covers 17 residues. DNA of the CDR3: TGTGCCAGCAGCTTGGCCGGGTCCCAGGGGGCGCGACAGCCCCAGCATTTT. Its protein is CASSLAGSQGARQPQHF.

The chain recombines TRBV9 with TRBJ1-2; the D gene is possibly TRBD1 (5 bases). CDR3 length: 17 residues. V was clipped by 0 bases and J by 1 base, with 16 bases between them. Germline-derived CDR1 and CDR2 are SGDLS and YYNGEE. The CDR3 bases are TGTGCCAGCAGCGTAGGAACAGGCACCGCCATTAACTATGGCTACACCTTC. Its protein is CASSVGTGTAINYGYTF.

The chain uses TRBV30 and TRBJ2-5; weak D call: TRBD2 (5 bases). Germline CDR1 is GTSNPN and CDR2 is SVGIG (reference sequence). The germline V and J ends were trimmed by 4 bases and 1 base, with 16 bases remaining between them. This CDR3 contains 15 residues. The CDR3 DNA is TGTGCCTGGACGGAGGCTAGAGTCCCCCAAGAGACCCAGTACTTC. Its translation: CAWTEARVPQETQYF.